This T cell receptor (beta chain) emerged from a study of shared clonotypes between healthy human individuals. Assay used: immunoSEQ multiplex PCR; TCRdb lists only in-frame clones, some missing. The table has roughly 770,000 clones, about 96% seen once. CDR3 length: 11 residues. Germline CDR1 MNHEY, CDR2 SMNVEV (reference sequence). The germline V and J ends were trimmed by 6 bases and 2 bases, with 3 bases remaining between them. Naive CD8 cells, CD45RO-negative and positively selected for CCR7, excluded terminally differentiated effector memory CD45RA+ cells. The receptor's source is a man aged 30 to 39 in good health. The V call is TRBV27, the J call TRBJ2-3, with D unclear. The specimen was naive CD8+ T cells sorted from blood. In DNA, the CDR3 is TGTGCCAGCAGGCACACAGATACGCAGTATTTT. Protein product: CASRHTDTQYF.